This T cell receptor (beta chain) appears in the sequencing data of a study of cytomegalovirus exposure and HLA in healthy donors. The PCR contained 60 Vbeta and 13 Jbeta primers. Clones were sequenced by immunoSEQ multiplex PCR, and TCRdb holds only the in-frame ones, with some missing. The table lists roughly 50,000 clones. CDR1 is SGHTS and CDR2 is YDEGEE in the germline V gene. V was clipped by 0 bases and J by 4 bases, with 5 bases between them. The CDR3 extends over 13 amino acids. The sample consisted of PBMCs. The chain couples TRBV5-8 to TRBJ1-5, with no clear D. The receptor comes from a woman aged 40 to 49 in good health and CMV-seronegative. The CDR3 DNA is TGTGCCAGCAGCTTGGGGCCGAATCAGCCCCAGCATTTT. It specifies CASSLGPNQPQHF.